This TCR beta chain was captured in a study of CD8 T cells in ankylosing spondylitis. Germline values: CDR1 DFQATT, CDR2 SNEGSKA (reference sequence). This CDR3 is 18 amino acids long. On this clonotype: Antigen unknown.

Study results and limitations: Ankylosing spondylitis blood seemed to carry a telltale TCR beta motif made of eight highly homologous variants.

TCRdb itself ran the 5' RACE reads through MiXCR, one entry per CDR3 protein. Here the sample spans roughly 220,000 distinct CDR3 sequences, around 19% being singletons. Sequenced: blood, either unsorted or a sorted T cell fraction (not recorded which). This TCR came from a male donor with ankylosing spondylitis. The V call is TRBV20-1, the J call TRBJ2-1, with 13 bases identical to TRBD2. CDR3 residues: CSASTTFLGLAGDNEQFF. The CDR3 coding sequence is TGCAGCGCTTCTACCACATTCCTCGGACTAGCGGGAGACAATGAGCAGTTCTTC.